Sequencing of this T cell receptor beta chain was carried out in a study of T cell responses to AZD1222 COVID-19 vaccine. About the research overall: Whether given at about 4 or about 12 weeks, second doses were pooled.

Clones were sequenced by immunoSEQ multiplex PCR, and TCRdb holds only the in-frame ones, with some missing. In the table there are over 150,000 clones, 90% of which are singletons. Germline lookup yields CDR1 MNHNY and CDR2 SVGAGI (reference sequence). Between the trimmed V and J ends, which lost 0 bases and 6 bases, there was a span of 8 bases. This CDR3 is 13 amino acids long. The gene calls are TRBV6-6 and TRBJ1-1; unclear D gene. Specimen: peripheral blood, collected on day 0 of AZD1222 vaccination. The receptor was derived from an adult in good health. The CDR3 spells CASSYSPGSEAFF. CDR3 DNA sequence: TGTGCCAGCAGTTACTCGCCGGGTTCTGAAGCTTTCTTT.